Detailed here is one T cell receptor beta chain. As yet, its antigen is unknown. The sample originates from a study of CD8+CD57+ T cells in acquired aplastic anemia. Across the whole study: Recorded DNA amounts for sorted CD4+ and CD8+ cells had an average of approximately 2.9 ug.

Points from the study as a whole: Patient and control CD8+ Simpson's diversity was not significantly different.

Patients who underwent sequencing had shown CD8+CD57+ cell expansion by flow cytometry. The study profiled TCR beta VDJ and CDR3 using genomic DNA as template. TCRdb reanalysed the reads using MiXCR and keeps one entry per CDR3 protein. The profile shows about 180,000 distinct CDR3 sequences, 45% to 55% of them singletons. Trimming removed 6 bases at V and 2 bases at J, with 23 bases between. This CDR3 contains 17 residues. The germline gives CDR1 PRHDT, CDR2 FYEKMQ (reference sequence). This TCR derives from a human donor with aplastic anemia. The chain links TRBV13 to TRBJ2-7; perhaps TRBD1 as D (6 bases). The sample was sorted CD4+, CD8+, or CD8+CD57+ T cells (not recorded which) from PBMCs. This chain's CDR3 is CASSPGAGTIGAYEQYF. Here the CDR3 DNA reads TGTGCCAGCAGTCCCGGGGCAGGGACAATAGGGGCCTACGAGCAGTACTTC.